The 19 T cell receptor beta chains below all came from one sample that was sequenced in a study of identical twins. TCRdb re-called the 5' RACE reads with MiXCR, one entry per CDR3 protein. The data hold around 570,000 distinct CDR3 sequences, with roughly 9.5% observed a single time. These records were also assigned to another study, of yellow fever vaccine responses in identical twins.

Input material: PBMCs. Source of these receptors: a woman aged 18-30 years in good health.

The chain joins TRBV6-1 to TRBJ2-7; D perhaps matches TRBD1 (5 bases). The CDR3 loop spans 14 amino acids. V lost 10 bases and J lost 0, with 16 bases in between. Germline CDR1 and CDR2: MNHNS and SASEGT. The DNA for the CDR3 is TGTGCCACCTTGCTGGCAGGGTACTCCTACGAGCAGTACTTC. Its translation: CATLLAGYSYEQYF.

This clonotype has ten or more counts. This sequence joins TRBV9 and TRBJ1-6; TRBD1 is a possible D gene (5 bases). The CDR3 extends over 15 amino acids. The germline V gene has CDR1 SGDLS and CDR2 YYNGEE. Trimming took off 0 bases at V and 3 bases at J, with 7 bases between the two ends. The CDR3 region has the DNA TGTGCCAGCAGCGTAGACGGGGGCTATAATTCACCCCTCCACTTT. It yields the protein CASSVDGGYNSPLHF.

The rearrangement links TRBV5-6 to TRBJ2-7; D is ambiguous. CDR3 length equals 14 residues. V was shortened by 3 bases and J by 4 bases, with 14 bases between the two germline ends. Germline V CDR1 and CDR2: SGHDT, YYEEEE. The CDR3 protein is CASSWLSGPYEQYF. The CDR3 nucleotides read TGTGCCAGCAGCTGGCTTTCTGGGCCTTACGAGCAGTACTTC.

This rearrangement joins TRBV6-1 to TRBJ2-4, with a tentative D call TRBD2 (7 bases). The CDR3 is 15 amino acids. Germline V CDR1 and CDR2: MNHNS, SASEGT. The germline V and J ends were trimmed by 6 bases and 0 bases, with 12 bases remaining between them. Here the CDR3 DNA reads TGTGCCAGCAGACAGGGAGGGGAAGCCAAAAACATTCAGTACTTC. Translating it yields CASRQGGEAKNIQYF.

This clonotype was seen only a few times. V is TRBV11-2 and J is TRBJ2-7; 7 positions match TRBD1. V shed 1 base, J shed 1 base, and the junction held 10 bases outside the gene matches. This CDR3 has 17 amino acids. The germline gives CDR1 SGHAT, CDR2 FQNNGV. The CDR3 loop reads CASSLAPPGQSSYEQYF. CDR3 in DNA: TGTGCCAGCAGCTTAGCCCCTCCGGGACAGTCTTCCTACGAGCAGTACTTC.

Only one count was recorded for this clonotype. A much larger clone lies a single base off, so this may be a read error. V usage is TRBV20-1 and J usage is TRBJ2-7; 8 positions agree with TRBD2. The CDR3 loop spans 16 amino acids. Germline V gives CDR1 DFQATT, CDR2 SNEGSKA (reference sequence). CDR3 bases: TGCTGTGCTAGAGATATCAGGCCTAGCGGGCCCTACGAGCAGTACTTC. It is translated as CCARDIRPSGPYEQYF.

CDR3 sequence (DNA): TGTGCCAGCAGTTCCCCGGCCTCTAACTATGGCTACACCTTC. Protein: CASSSPASNYGYTF. The gene calls are TRBV6-5 and TRBJ1-2, with unresolved D. Trimming removed 4 bases from V and 0 bases from J, with 9 bases in between. The germline V gene has CDR1 MNHEY and CDR2 SVGAGI. The CDR3 consists of 14 residues.

This clonotype was counted many times. The chain joins TRBV6-2 or TRBV6-3 to TRBJ2-1; TRBD1 might be the D (5 bases). This CDR3 has 16 residues. Trimming took off 8 bases at V and 0 bases at J, with 17 bases between the two ends. Germline CDR1 and CDR2: MNHEY and SVGEGT. The CDR3 coding sequence is TGTGCCAGCGAAAGGGGCGGAGCAAGCTCCTACAATGAGCAGTTCTTC. This codes for CASERGGASSYNEQFF.

At least ten counts were recorded for this clonotype. The chain joins TRBV20-1 to TRBJ2-6; TRBD2 might be the D (5 bases). This CDR3 contains 15 residues. Looked up from germline, CDR1 is DFQATT and CDR2 is SNEGSKA (reference sequence). V was clipped by 3 bases and J by 0 bases, with 9 bases between them. The CDR3 nucleotides are TGCAGTGCTAGCGAGGGTAACTCTGGGGCCAACGTCCTGACTTTC. Amino acids: CSASEGNSGANVLTF.

The chain combines TRBV20-1 with TRBJ2-4, with TRBD1 matching 7 bases. V lost 6 bases and J lost 2; bases outside the gene matches: 4. The V gene's germline CDR1 is DFQATT and CDR2 SNEGSKA (reference sequence). There are 13 residues in the CDR3. The CDR3 loop is CSAYRGPKNIQYF. Here the CDR3 DNA reads TGCAGTGCCTACAGGGGCCCCAAAAACATTCAGTACTTC.

This clonotype was picked up a small number of times. This sequence joins TRBV29-1 and TRBJ2-1; 8 bases are shared with TRBD2. V was pared by 4 bases and J by 8 bases, with 13 bases of the junction left unmatched. In germline, CDR1 is SQVTM, CDR2 ANQGSEA. The CDR3 spans 15 residues. Here the CDR3 DNA reads TGCAGCGTTGTATCGCGGGGGGCCTTGGGGGATGAGCAGTTCTTC. Protein product: CSVVSRGALGDEQFF.

This clonotype was seen repeatedly, ten times or more. J is TRBJ2-1 and V is TRBV5-5, with D possibly matching TRBD1 (6 bases). Per germline, CDR1 SGHKS and CDR2 YYEKEE (reference sequence). V dropped 4 bases and J dropped 4 bases, with 9 bases sitting between them. The CDR3 runs 13 residues. CDR3 in amino acids: CASSRTDYNEQFF. Written as DNA, the CDR3 is TGTGCCAGCAGCCGGACAGATTACAATGAGCAGTTCTTC.

The sample holds many counts of this clonotype. The chain uses TRBV24-1 and TRBJ2-3; D unresolved. V was shortened by 5 bases and J by 1 base, with 12 bases between the two germline ends. Looked up from germline, CDR1 is KGHDR and CDR2 is SFDVKD. This CDR3 is built from 15 residues. Written as DNA, the CDR3 is TGTGCCACCAGTGGAACCGGCGCCGGCACAGATACGCAGTATTTT. Protein product: CATSGTGAGTDTQYF.

V and J are TRBV20-1 and TRBJ2-3; 10 positions match TRBD2. V shed 6 bases, J shed 0 bases, and the junction held 6 bases outside the gene matches. Germline V lookup: CDR1 DFQATT, CDR2 SNEGSKA (reference sequence). There are 15 residues in the CDR3. The chain's CDR3 is CSAHGLADSTDTQYF. CDR3 nucleotide sequence: TGCAGTGCCCACGGACTAGCGGATAGCACAGATACGCAGTATTTT.

This clonotype showed up many times. The DNA of the CDR3 is TGCAGCGTGGCAGGGGCAGGGAATGAGCAGTTCTTC. This codes for CSVAGAGNEQFF. The chain carries TRBV29-1 and TRBJ2-1; tentatively, D is TRBD1 (6 bases). The CDR3 loop spans 12 amino acids. In germline, CDR1 is SQVTM, CDR2 ANQGSEA. V was clipped by 6 bases and J by 7 bases, with 13 bases between them.

At least ten counts were recorded for this clonotype. This chain connects TRBV6-5 to TRBJ2-3; D possibly corresponds to TRBD1 (6 bases). The CDR3 spans 18 residues. Trimming left V 4 bases short and J 3 bases short, with 23 bases between. Germline V lookup: CDR1 MNHEY, CDR2 SVGAGI. CDR3 nucleotides: TGTGCCAGCAGTTCCCCTGGGCCGGGATTAGGGGGAACAGATACGCAGTATTTT. Protein: CASSSPGPGLGGTDTQYF.

This clonotype appeared a few times. The genes are TRBV7-8 and TRBJ2-1; TRBD2 agrees at 11 bases. V trimming: 5 bases; J trimming: 7 bases; junction bases outside the gene matches: 10. In germline, CDR1 is SGHVS, CDR2 FQNEAQ. This CDR3 has 16 amino acids. The CDR3 DNA is TGTGCCAGCAGCGCTCAACTAGCGGGGGTTGGTAATGAGCAGTTCTTC. It translates to CASSAQLAGVGNEQFF.

This clonotype was recorded many times. The CDR3 DNA reads TGTGCCAGCAGCTTAGCGACCAGGACCTACAATGAGCAGTTCTTC. It encodes CASSLATRTYNEQFF. The chain employs TRBV7-9 and TRBJ2-1; D not certain. Germline lookup yields CDR1 SEHNR and CDR2 FQNEAQ (reference sequence). This CDR3 region has 15 residues. Trimming shortened V by 0 bases and J by 2 bases, and 8 bases separated the two germline ends.

This clonotype was seen only a few times. This chain links TRBV15 with TRBJ2-1, with D possibly TRBD2 on 6 matching bases. V lost 7 bases to trimming and J lost 1 base, with 17 bases between them. The CDR3 has 16 residues. Germline V gene lookup returns CDR1 LNHNV and CDR2 YYDKDF (reference sequence). CDR3: CATTPRESLSYNEQFF. CDR3 nucleotides: TGTGCCACCACGCCCCGGGAGTCATTGTCCTACAATGAGCAGTTCTTC.